This is a list of T cell receptor beta chains from one sample in a study of OX40 agonist ivuxolimab in advanced cancers. This table comes from immunoSEQ multiplex PCR, and its TCRdb copy is limited to in-frame clones, with some not included. The sample yields some 68,000 clones, around 86% seen once. The sample here was CD4+ or CD8+ T cells sorted from blood, taken in a trial of the OX40 agonist ivuxolimab. The source of these receptors is an adult with an advanced solid tumor such as melanoma, head and neck, liver or kidney cancer. The CDR3 runs from the conserved cysteine through the conserved F or W. A D gene is named only where the DNA matches it firmly. Part of the rows lack a size; the others show once, few, many or a class for expanded clones.

V gene,J gene,clone size,D gene,CDR3 protein,CDR3 DNA
TRBV11-1,TRBJ2-5,-,TRBD1,CASSLSDRQETQYF,TGTGCCAGCAGCTTGTCGGACAGGCAAGAGACCCAGTACTTC
TRBV5-5,TRBJ2-7,-,-,CASSLGGLTSYEQYF,TGTGCCAGCAGCTTGGGGGGGTTGACTTCCTACGAGCAGTACTTC
TRBV28,TRBJ1-2,-,-,CASRRDANYGYTF,TGTGCCAGCAGACGCGACGCTAACTATGGCTACACCTTC
TRBV4-1,TRBJ2-2,-,TRBD1,CASSFRDPGQTYTGELFF,TGCGCCAGCAGCTTTCGAGACCCGGGACAGACTTACACCGGGGAGCTGTTTTTT
TRBV19,TRBJ1-2,-,-,CASSNGLGRDANYGYTF,TGTGCCAGTAGTAATGGTTTGGGCCGTGATGCTAACTATGGCTACACCTTC
TRBV19,TRBJ2-5,-,TRBD1,CASSPGQGALETQYF,TGTGCCAGTAGTCCGGGACAGGGGGCCCTCGAGACCCAGTACTTC
TRBV5-6,TRBJ1-2,-,TRBD1,CASSLGTGALGYGYTF,TGTGCCAGCAGCTTGGGGACAGGGGCACTAGGCTATGGCTACACCTTC
TRBV7-9,TRBJ2-7,-,-,CASSYSRSYEQYF,TGTGCCAGCAGCTATAGCAGATCCTACGAGCAGTACTTC
TRBV19,TRBJ2-3,once,TRBD2,CASSRGLAATQYF,TGTGCCAGTAGTAGAGGACTAGCGGCTACGCAGTATTTT
TRBV9,TRBJ2-3,-,TRBD2,CASSPGRASDTQYF,TGTGCCAGCAGCCCCGGGAGGGCCTCAGATACGCAGTATTTT
TRBV7-2,TRBJ2-7,-,-,CASSLRGELNYEQYF,TGTGCCAGCAGCTTGCGAGGTGAGTTGAACTACGAGCAGTACTTC
TRBV29-1,TRBJ1-2,-,-,CSVDGRTYGYTF,TGCAGCGTTGACGGCAGGACCTATGGCTACACCTTC
TRBV9,TRBJ2-3,once,TRBD2,CASSVGVAGRGSQYF,TGTGCCAGCAGCGTAGGGGTAGCGGGACGGGGTTCGCAGTATTTT
TRBV6-6,TRBJ2-1,-,TRBD1,CASSYSEGQGPVEQFF,TGTGCCAGCAGTTACTCAGAGGGACAGGGACCAGTTGAGCAGTTCTTC
TRBV4-2,TRBJ2-3,-,-,CASSQEFGRFAGQTDTQYF,TGTGCCAGCAGCCAAGAATTCGGGAGGTTTGCGGGACAAACAGATACGCAGTATTTT
TRBV28,TRBJ2-6,-,-,CASSSAGSGANVLTF,TGTGCCAGCAGTTCCGCGGGGTCTGGGGCCAACGTCCTGACTTTC
TRBV29-1,TRBJ1-1,few,TRBD1,CSARPTGSTEAFF,TGCAGCGCCCGACCGACAGGGAGCACTGAAGCTTTCTTT
TRBV28,TRBJ2-7,-,TRBD2,CASSLGLAGVEQYF,TGTGCCAGCAGTTTAGGACTAGCGGGAGTCGAGCAGTACTTC
TRBV7-2,TRBJ2-7,-,-,CASSLARESYEQYF,TGTGCCAGCAGCTTAGCTCGGGAGTCCTACGAGCAGTACTTC
TRBV28,TRBJ1-6,-,TRBD1,CASSLRDSYSPLHF,TGTGCCAGCAGTCTCCGGGACAGTTATTCACCCCTCCACTTT
TRBV4-1,TRBJ2-6,once,-,CASSQELRDAGANVLTF,TGCGCCAGCAGCCAAGAGCTTCGGGACGCTGGGGCCAACGTCCTGACTTTC
TRBV6-5,TRBJ1-2,few,-,CASSRQSNYGYTF,TGTGCCAGCAGCCGACAGAGTAACTATGGCTACACCTTC
TRBV7-6,TRBJ2-1,-,-,CASSLPSVGEQFF,TGTGCCAGCAGCTTACCGAGTGTTGGTGAGCAGTTCTTC
TRBV7-2,TRBJ1-4,-,-,CASSLVVGRGEKLFF,TGTGCCAGCAGCTTAGTAGTGGGTAGGGGTGAAAAACTGTTTTTT
TRBV28,TRBJ2-7,-,-,CASSLLRESYEQYF,TGTGCCAGCAGTTTATTGAGGGAGAGCTACGAGCAGTACTTC
TRBV7-9,TRBJ2-5,-,-,CASSPGGGNREQETQYF,TGTGCCAGCAGCCCAGGAGGGGGTAACCGGGAGCAAGAGACCCAGTACTTC
TRBV2,TRBJ1-3,once,-,CASTLTPISGNTIYF,TGTGCCAGCACTTTGACACCCATCTCTGGAAACACCATATATTTT
TRBV30,TRBJ1-4,-,-,CAWAGGEKLFF,TGTGCCTGGGCGGGGGGGGAAAAACTGTTTTTT
TRBV7-2,TRBJ1-3,-,-,CASTRIPGNTIYF,TGTGCCAGCACCCGGATCCCTGGAAACACCATATATTTT
TRBV30,TRBJ1-4,-,TRBD1,CAWSVPPTGGNEKLFF,TGTGCCTGGAGTGTTCCCCCGACAGGGGGAAACGAAAAACTGTTTTTT